This T cell receptor (beta chain) emerged from a study of T cells in Graves' hyperthyroidism and ophthalmopathy. Whole-study results and caveats: Ophthalmopathy was identified by the model a median approximately 6.9 months ahead of onset.

No ophthalmopathy progression within 18 months constituted stable Graves' hyperthyroidism. Every diagnosis used clinical symptoms, serum thyroxine and TRAb, thyroid ultrasound and orbital computed tomography. A remark on this clonotype: Its specificity is not known.

Amplified TCR beta CDR3 regions came from RNA transcripts. The HTBI primer set was used in a first-round RT-PCR of the TCR CDR3. In TCRdb, the multiplex PCR reads were re-called with MiXCR into one record per CDR3 protein. Of a few hundred thousand distinct CDR3 sequences in the sample, 46% were seen once. The CDR3 sequence is 14 residues long. The V gene's germline CDR1 is DFQATT and CDR2 SNEGSKA (reference sequence). V trimming: 2 bases; J trimming: 10 bases; junction bases outside the gene matches: 10. The sequence derives from a young woman with Graves' hyperthyroidism. This sequence joins TRBV20-1 and TRBJ1-3; TRBD1 agrees at 8 bases. Sequencing was carried out using peripheral blood or thyroid tissue (not recorded which). The CDR3 is CSARKTGVGETIYF. Here the CDR3 DNA reads TGCAGTGCTAGAAAGACAGGGGTGGGGGAGACCATATATTTT.